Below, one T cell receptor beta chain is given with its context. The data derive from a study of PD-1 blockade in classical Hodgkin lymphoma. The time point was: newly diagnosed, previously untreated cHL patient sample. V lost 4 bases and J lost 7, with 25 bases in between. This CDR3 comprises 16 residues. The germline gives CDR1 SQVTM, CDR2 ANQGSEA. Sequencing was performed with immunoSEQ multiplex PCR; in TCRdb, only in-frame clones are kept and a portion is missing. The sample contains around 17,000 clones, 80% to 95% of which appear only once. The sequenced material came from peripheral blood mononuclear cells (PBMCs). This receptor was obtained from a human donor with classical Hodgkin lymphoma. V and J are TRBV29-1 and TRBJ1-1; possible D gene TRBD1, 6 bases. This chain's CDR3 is CSVVRPAAGAQREAFF. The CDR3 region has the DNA TGCAGCGTTGTTAGGCCTGCGGCAGGGGCGCAACGTGAAGCTTTCTTT.